This T cell receptor (beta chain) was captured by sequencing in a study of T cells in tuberculosis. Time point meaning: new active TB diagnosis, blood taken before or within 7 days of starting treatment. The table came from immunoSEQ multiplex PCR; TCRdb's copy has only in-frame clones and leaves some out. The sample lists about 34,000 clones, under 95% occurring once. The CDR3 is made up of 16 amino acids. V shed 4 bases, J shed 3 bases, and the junction held 12 bases outside the gene matches. Germline CDR1 and CDR2: KGHSH and LQKENI. Here the sequenced sample was PBMCs, taken at tuberculosis diagnosis. The chain couples TRBV18 to TRBJ2-7, with 7 bases aligning to TRBD1. The clonotype originates from an adult with tuberculosis. The CDR3 bases are TGTGCCAGCTCACTAGGGGAGACAGGGAATGGCTACGAGCAGTACTTC. As protein: CASSLGETGNGYEQYF.